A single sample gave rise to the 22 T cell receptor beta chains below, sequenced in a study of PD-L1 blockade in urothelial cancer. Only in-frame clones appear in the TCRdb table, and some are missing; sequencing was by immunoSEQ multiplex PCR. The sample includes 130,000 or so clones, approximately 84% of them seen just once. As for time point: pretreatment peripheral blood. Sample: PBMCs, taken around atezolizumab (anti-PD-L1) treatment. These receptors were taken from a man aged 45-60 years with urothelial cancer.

CDR3 nucleotides: TGTGCCAGCAGGATAGGACAGGGCTCCTACGAGCAGTACTTC. It specifies CASRIGQGSYEQYF. The chain recombines TRBV6-6 with TRBJ2-7; 8 nucleotides align to TRBD1. In germline, CDR1 is MNHNY, CDR2 SVGAGI (reference sequence). The J segment lost 0 bases and the V segment lost 6 bases, leaving 4 bases of the junction unmatched. The CDR3 runs 14 residues.

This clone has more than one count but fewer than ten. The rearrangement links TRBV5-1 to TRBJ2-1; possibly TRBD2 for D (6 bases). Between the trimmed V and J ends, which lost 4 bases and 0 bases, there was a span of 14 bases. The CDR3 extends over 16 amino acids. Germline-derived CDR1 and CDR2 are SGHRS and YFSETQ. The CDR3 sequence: CASSPGLRTSYNEQFF. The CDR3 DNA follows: TGCGCCAGCAGCCCGGGACTCCGTACCTCCTACAATGAGCAGTTCTTC.

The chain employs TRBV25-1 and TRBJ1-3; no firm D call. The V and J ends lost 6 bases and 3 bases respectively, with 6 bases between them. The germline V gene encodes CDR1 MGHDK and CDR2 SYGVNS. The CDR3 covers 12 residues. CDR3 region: CASSPFGNTIYF. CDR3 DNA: TGTGCCAGCAGCCCTTTTGGAAACACCATATATTTT.

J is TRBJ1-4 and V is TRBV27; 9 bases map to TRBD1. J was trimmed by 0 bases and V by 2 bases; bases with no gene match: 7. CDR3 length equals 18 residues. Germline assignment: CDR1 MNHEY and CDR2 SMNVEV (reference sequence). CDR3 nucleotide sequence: TGTGCCAGCAGTTTACTCCGACAGGGGGGAGCAACTAATGAAAAACTGTTTTTT. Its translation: CASSLLRQGGATNEKLFF.

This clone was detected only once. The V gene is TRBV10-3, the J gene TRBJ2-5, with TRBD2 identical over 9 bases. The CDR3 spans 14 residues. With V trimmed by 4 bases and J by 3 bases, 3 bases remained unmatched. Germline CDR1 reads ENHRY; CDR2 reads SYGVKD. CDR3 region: CAISGTSEEETQYF. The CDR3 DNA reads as TGTGCCATCAGTGGGACTAGCGAGGAAGAGACCCAGTACTTC.

The CDR3 sequence: CASSLASLGLAGVEQFF. CDR3 nucleotide sequence: TGCGCCAGCAGCTTGGCCTCCTTGGGGCTAGCGGGAGTTGAGCAGTTCTTC. This chain connects TRBV5-1 to TRBJ2-1, with 10 bases matching TRBD2. This CDR3 has 17 residues. V was clipped by 0 bases and J by 9 bases; unmatched bases: 12. Germline CDR1 is SGHRS and CDR2 is YFSETQ.

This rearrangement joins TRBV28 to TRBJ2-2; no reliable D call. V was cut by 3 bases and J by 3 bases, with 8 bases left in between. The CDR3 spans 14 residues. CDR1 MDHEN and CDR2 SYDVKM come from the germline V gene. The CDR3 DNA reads TGTGCCAGCAGTTTGTTTTCGGACACCGGGGAGCTGTTTTTT. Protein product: CASSLFSDTGELFF.

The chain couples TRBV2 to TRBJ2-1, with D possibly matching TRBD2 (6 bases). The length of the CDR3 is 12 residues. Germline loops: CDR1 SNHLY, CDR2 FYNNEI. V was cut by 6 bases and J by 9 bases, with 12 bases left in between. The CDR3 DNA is TGTGCCAGCAGCCCCGGACTAACTGAGCAGTTCTTC. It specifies CASSPGLTEQFF.

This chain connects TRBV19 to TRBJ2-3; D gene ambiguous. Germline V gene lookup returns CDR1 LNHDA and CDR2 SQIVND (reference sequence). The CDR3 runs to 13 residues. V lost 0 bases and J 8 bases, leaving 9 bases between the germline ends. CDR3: CASSIDASRTQYF. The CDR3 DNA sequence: TGTGCCAGTAGTATAGATGCTAGTCGTACGCAGTATTTT.

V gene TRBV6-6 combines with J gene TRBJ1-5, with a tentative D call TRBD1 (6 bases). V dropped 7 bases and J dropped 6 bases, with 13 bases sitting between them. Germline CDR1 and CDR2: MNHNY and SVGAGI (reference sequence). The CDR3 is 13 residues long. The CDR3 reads CASIMTGRQPQHF. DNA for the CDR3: TGTGCCAGCATTATGACAGGTCGTCAGCCCCAGCATTTT.

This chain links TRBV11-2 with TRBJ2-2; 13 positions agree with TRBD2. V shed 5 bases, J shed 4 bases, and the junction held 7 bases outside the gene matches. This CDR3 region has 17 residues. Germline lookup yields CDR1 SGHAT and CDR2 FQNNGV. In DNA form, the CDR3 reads TGTGCCAGCAGCCACGCTAGGACTAGCGGGAGCACCGGGGAGCTGTTTTTT. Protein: CASSHARTSGSTGELFF.

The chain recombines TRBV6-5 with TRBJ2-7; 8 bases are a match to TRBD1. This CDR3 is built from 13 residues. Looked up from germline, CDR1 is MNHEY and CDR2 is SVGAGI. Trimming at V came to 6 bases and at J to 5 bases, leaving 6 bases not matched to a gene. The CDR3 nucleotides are TGTGCCAGCAGGGTGACAGGGGTCCACGAGCAGTACTTC. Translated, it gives CASRVTGVHEQYF.

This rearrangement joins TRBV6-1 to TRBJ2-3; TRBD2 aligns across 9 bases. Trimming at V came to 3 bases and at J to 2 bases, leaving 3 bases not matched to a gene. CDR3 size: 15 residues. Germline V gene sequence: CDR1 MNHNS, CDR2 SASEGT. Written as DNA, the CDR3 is TGTGCCAGCAGTGAGCTAGCGGGGATCACAGATACGCAGTATTTT. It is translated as CASSELAGITDTQYF.

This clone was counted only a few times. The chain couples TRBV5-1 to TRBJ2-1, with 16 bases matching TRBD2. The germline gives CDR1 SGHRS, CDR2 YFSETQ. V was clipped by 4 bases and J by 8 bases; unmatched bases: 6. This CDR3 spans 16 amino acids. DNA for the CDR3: TGCGCCAGCAGCACCGGGACTAGCGGGAGGGCCGATGAGCAGTTCTTC. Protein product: CASSTGTSGRADEQFF.

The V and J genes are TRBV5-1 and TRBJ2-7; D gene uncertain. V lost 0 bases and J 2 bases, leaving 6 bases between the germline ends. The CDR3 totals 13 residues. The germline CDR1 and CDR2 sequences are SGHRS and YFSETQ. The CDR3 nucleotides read TGCGCCAGCAGCTTGGCAGAAACCTACGAGCAGTACTTC. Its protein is CASSLAETYEQYF. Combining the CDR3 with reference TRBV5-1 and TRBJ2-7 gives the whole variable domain KAGVTQTPRYLIKTRGQQVTLSCSPISGHRSVSWYQQTPGQGLQFLFEYFSETQRNKGNFPGRFSGRQFSNSRSEMNVSTLELGDSALYLCASSLAETYEQYFGPGTRLTVT.

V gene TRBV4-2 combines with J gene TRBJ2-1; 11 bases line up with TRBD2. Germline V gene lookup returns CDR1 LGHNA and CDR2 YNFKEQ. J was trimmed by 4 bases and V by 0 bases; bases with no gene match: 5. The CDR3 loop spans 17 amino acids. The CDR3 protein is CASSQELGTSGYNEQFF. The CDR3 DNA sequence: TGTGCCAGCAGCCAAGAGCTCGGGACTAGCGGATACAATGAGCAGTTCTTC.

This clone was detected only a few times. In DNA form, the CDR3 reads TGTGCCAGCAGTGAATACAGGACTCTATATTCTCCTGGCAATGAGCAGTTCTTC. It encodes CASSEYRTLYSPGNEQFF. This chain links TRBV25-1 with TRBJ2-1; a possible D gene is TRBD2 (5 bases). CDR3 length: 18 residues. V lost 0 bases, J lost 6 bases, and 21 bases lay in between. Germline loops: CDR1 MGHDK, CDR2 SYGVNS.

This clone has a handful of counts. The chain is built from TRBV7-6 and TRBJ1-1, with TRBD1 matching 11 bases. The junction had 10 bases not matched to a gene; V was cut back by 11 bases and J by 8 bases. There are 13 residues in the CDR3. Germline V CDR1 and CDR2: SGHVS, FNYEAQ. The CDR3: CASLGQGAGEAFF. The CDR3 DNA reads TGTGCCTCGCTCGGACAGGGGGCGGGAGAAGCTTTCTTT.

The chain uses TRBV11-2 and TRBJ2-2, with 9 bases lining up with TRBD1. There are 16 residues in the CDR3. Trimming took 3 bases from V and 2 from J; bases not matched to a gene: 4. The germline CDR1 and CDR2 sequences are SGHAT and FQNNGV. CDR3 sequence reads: CASSFQGQGNTGELFF. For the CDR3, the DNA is TGTGCCAGCAGCTTTCAGGGACAGGGAAACACCGGGGAGCTGTTTTTT.

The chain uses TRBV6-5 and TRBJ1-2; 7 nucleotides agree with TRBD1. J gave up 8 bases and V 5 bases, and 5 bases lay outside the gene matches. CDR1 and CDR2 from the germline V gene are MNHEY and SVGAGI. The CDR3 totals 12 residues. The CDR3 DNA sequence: TGTGCCAGCAGTAACAGGGGCGGGGGCTACACCTTC. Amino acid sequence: CASSNRGGGYTF.

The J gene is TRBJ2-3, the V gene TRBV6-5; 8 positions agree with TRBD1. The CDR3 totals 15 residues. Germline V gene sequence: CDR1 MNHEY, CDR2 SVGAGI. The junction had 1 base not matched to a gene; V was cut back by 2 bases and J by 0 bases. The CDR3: CASSYGTGSTDTQYF. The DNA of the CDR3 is TGTGCCAGCAGTTACGGGACAGGAAGCACAGATACGCAGTATTTT.

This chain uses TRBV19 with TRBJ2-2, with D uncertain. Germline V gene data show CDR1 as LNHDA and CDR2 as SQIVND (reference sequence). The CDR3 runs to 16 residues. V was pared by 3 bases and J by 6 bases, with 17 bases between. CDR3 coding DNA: TGTGCCAGTAGTATGGTTTCTCCCCCTAGGTCCGGGGAGCTGTTTTTT. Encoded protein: CASSMVSPPRSGELFF.